This TCR beta chain originates from a study of T cell responses to AZD1222 COVID-19 vaccine. Libraries were prepared by immunoSEQ multiplex PCR; TCRdb keeps only in-frame clonotypes and omits some of them. The data contain 30,000 to 40,000 clones, 85% to 90% of them singletons. The length of the CDR3 is 16 residues. V shed 4 bases and J 7 bases; nucleotides not matched to a gene: 14. CDR1 is SGDLS and CDR2 is YYNGEE in the germline V gene. Study findings and constraints: Spike as a whole was targeted by vaccine-associated CD4 TCRs, dominant at 160-218 and 743-854. Clonal diversity was possibly underestimated; the donors were predominantly white British and more often female. At baseline, just 6 or 7 AZD1222 recipients tested seropositive.

Researchers grouped second doses given at about 4 or about 12 weeks into one pool. Comments on this clone: The antigen is not known.

Sequenced material: peripheral blood, taken 28 days after the second AZD1222 dose. The TCR was taken from an adult who received the AZD1222 COVID-19 vaccine. V gene TRBV9 combines with J gene TRBJ2-7; 10 bases are a match to TRBD2. DNA for the CDR3: TGTGCCAGCAGCCCCTCGGGAGCGGGGGGGCAGAGGGAGCAGTACTTC. Translated: CASSPSGAGGQREQYF.